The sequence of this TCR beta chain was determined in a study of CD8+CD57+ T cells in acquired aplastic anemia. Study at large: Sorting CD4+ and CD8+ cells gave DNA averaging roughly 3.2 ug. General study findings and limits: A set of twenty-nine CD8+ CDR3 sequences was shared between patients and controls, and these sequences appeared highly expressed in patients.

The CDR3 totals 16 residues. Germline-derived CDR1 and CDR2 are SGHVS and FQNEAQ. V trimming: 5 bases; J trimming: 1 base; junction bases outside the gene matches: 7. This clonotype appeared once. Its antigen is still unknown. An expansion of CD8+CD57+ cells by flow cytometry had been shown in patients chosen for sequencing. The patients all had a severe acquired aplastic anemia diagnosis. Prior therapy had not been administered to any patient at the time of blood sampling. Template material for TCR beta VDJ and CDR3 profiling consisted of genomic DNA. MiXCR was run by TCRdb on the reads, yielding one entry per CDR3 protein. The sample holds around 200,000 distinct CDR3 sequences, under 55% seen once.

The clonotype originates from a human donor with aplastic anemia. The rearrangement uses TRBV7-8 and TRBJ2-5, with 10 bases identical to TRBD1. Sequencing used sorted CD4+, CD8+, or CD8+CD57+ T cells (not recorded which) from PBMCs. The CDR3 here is CASSAFGDRGQETQYF. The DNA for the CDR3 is TGTGCCAGCAGCGCATTCGGGGACAGGGGCCAAGAGACCCAGTACTTC.